Each of the 10 T cell receptor beta chains below was sequenced from the same sample in a study of T cell responses to AZD1222 COVID-19 vaccine. The data were produced by immunoSEQ multiplex PCR, yet TCRdb's version contains in-frame clones alone and is incomplete. The repertoire holds some 130,000 clones, with approximately 88% as singletons. This material consisted of peripheral blood, taken on day 0 of AZD1222 vaccination. These receptors were collected from an adult in good health.

The V call is TRBV7-2, the J call TRBJ2-6; D uncertain. V shed 2 bases and J shed 2 bases, with 7 bases lying between them. Germline CDR1 reads SGHTA; CDR2 reads FQGNSA. The CDR3 length is 15 residues. The CDR3 protein is CASSLLGAGANVLTF. DNA of the CDR3: TGTGCCAGCAGCTTATTGGGCGCTGGGGCCAACGTCCTGACTTTC.

V and J are TRBV27 and TRBJ2-7, with D possibly TRBD1 on 6 matching bases. The ends were cut back, 0 bases at V and 6 bases at J, with 15 bases in the middle. CDR1 and CDR2 (germline): MNHEY, SMNVEV (reference sequence). The CDR3 totals 15 residues. The CDR3 is CASSLSRTDHFEQYF. The DNA of the CDR3 is TGTGCCAGCAGTTTATCCAGGACAGACCACTTCGAGCAGTACTTC.

The chain is built from TRBV3-1 (or the pseudogene TRBV3-2) and TRBJ1-6; 9 bases align to TRBD1. Germline lookup yields CDR1 LGHDT and CDR2 YNNKEL (reference sequence). V was clipped by 4 bases and J by 6 bases; unmatched bases: 4. The CDR3 runs 15 residues. CDR3 amino acids: CASSPGTGINSPLHF. DNA for the CDR3: TGTGCCAGCAGCCCCGGGACAGGGATTAATTCACCCCTCCACTTT.

V and J are TRBV19 and TRBJ1-2; D uncertain. Trimming shortened V by 4 bases and J by 4 bases, and 10 bases separated the two germline ends. From germline, CDR1 is LNHDA and CDR2 SQIVND (reference sequence). This CDR3 spans 13 amino acids. The chain's CDR3 is CASSTSRGYGYTF. The CDR3 DNA sequence: TGTGCCAGTAGTACGTCTCGGGGCTATGGCTACACCTTC.

Comments on this clone: Other DNA sequences in the same sample also yield this CDR3. The chain links TRBV2 to TRBJ1-2; D is ambiguous. V lost 3 bases, J lost 5 bases, and 7 bases lay in between. Germline-derived CDR1 and CDR2 are SNHLY and FYNNEI. The length of the CDR3 is 12 residues. DNA of the CDR3: TGTGCCAGCAGTGAGCAACAGTATGGCTACACCTTC. Its protein is CASSEQQYGYTF.

V and J are TRBV10-3 and TRBJ1-2; no firm D call. The CDR3 is 12 residues long. CDR1 and CDR2 (germline): ENHRY, SYGVKD. The V gene lost 3 bases and the J gene lost 8 bases, with 10 bases spanning the gap. The CDR3 nucleotides are TGTGCCATCAGTGACTGGGATAGCGGCTACACCTTC. Protein product: CAISDWDSGYTF.

This chain uses TRBV9 with TRBJ1-2; a weak D match, TRBD1 (6 bases). Trimming took 3 bases from V and 6 from J, leaving 24 bases between them. CDR1 SGDLS and CDR2 YYNGEE come from the germline V gene. This CDR3 spans 17 amino acids. The CDR3 region is CASSAGDTDLYENGYTF. The CDR3 DNA reads as TGTGCCAGCAGCGCAGGGGACACTGACCTCTATGAAAATGGCTACACCTTC.

The rearrangement joins TRBV29-1 to TRBJ1-1; 9 bases are shared with TRBD1. The germline gives CDR1 SQVTM, CDR2 ANQGSEA. After removal of 5 bases from V and 5 bases from J, the junction contained 6 bases not matched to a gene. CDR3 length: 13 amino acids. The CDR3 nucleotides are TGCAGCGTTCGGACAGGGGTGCGAACTGAAGCTTTCTTT. This translates into CSVRTGVRTEAFF. The variable domain in full, completed from reference TRBV29-1 and TRBJ1-1, reads SAVISQKPSRDICQRGTSLTIQCQVDSQVTMMFWYRQQPGQSLTLIATANQGSEATYESGFVIDKFPISRPNLTFSTLTVSNMSPEDSSIYLCSVRTGVRTEAFFGQGTRLTVV.

CDR3 bases: TGTGCCAGCAGCCCTGATTCTTGGGCAGACTATGGCTACACCTTC. It is translated as CASSPDSWADYGYTF. The J gene is TRBJ1-2, the V gene TRBV5-6; unclear D gene. The CDR3 extends over 15 amino acids. V was cut by 4 bases and J by 3 bases, with 16 bases left in between. Germline CDR1 reads SGHDT; CDR2 reads YYEEEE. The complete variable domain, with remaining parts taken from reference TRBV5-6 and TRBJ1-2, reads DAGVTQSPTHLIKTRGQQVTLRCSPKSGHDTVSWYQQALGQGPQFIFQYYEEEERQRGNFPDRFSGHQFPNYSSELNVNALLLGDSALYLCASSPDSWADYGYTFGSGTRLTVV.

This clone was seen once. This sequence joins TRBV19 and TRBJ1-2; D remains ambiguous. The V gene lost 0 bases and the J gene lost 1 base, with 9 bases spanning the gap. The CDR3 has 15 residues. CDR1 LNHDA and CDR2 SQIVND come from the germline V gene (reference sequence). The CDR3 bases are TGTGCCAGTAGTATAGATCTTACGGTTAACTATGGCTACACCTTC. It codes for CASSIDLTVNYGYTF.